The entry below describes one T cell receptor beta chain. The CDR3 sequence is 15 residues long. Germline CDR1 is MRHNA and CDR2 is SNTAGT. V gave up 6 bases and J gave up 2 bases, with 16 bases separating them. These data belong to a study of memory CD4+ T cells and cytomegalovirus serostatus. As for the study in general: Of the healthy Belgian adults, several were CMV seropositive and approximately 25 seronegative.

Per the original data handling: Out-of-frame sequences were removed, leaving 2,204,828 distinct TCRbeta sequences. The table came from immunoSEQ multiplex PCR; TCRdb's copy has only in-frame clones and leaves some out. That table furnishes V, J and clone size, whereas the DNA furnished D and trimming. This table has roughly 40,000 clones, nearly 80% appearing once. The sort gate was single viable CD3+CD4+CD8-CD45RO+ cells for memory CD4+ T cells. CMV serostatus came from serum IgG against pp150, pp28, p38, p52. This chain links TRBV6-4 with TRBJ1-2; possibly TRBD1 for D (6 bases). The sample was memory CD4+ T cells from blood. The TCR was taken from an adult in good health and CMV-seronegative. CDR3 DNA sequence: TGTGCCAGCAGCGCCGGGGAACAGGGAAACTATGGCTACACCTTC. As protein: CASSAGEQGNYGYTF.